This T cell receptor beta chain was retrieved from a study of Tregs in tolerant kidney transplant recipients. Study results and limitations: Few patients were studied, so findings need validation in larger groups.

Here immunoSEQ multiplex PCR was the method, and the copy in TCRdb shows in-frame clones only, minus some. The table records 200,000 to 300,000 clones, roughly 84% of them present only once. Worth noting for this clone: Its antigen is still unknown.

The origin of this receptor is a human donor in good health. Sequencing was carried out using CD4+ T cells from blood.

The CDR3 bases are TGCGCCAGCAGCCAGCCCCCCACAGGGTCCACTGAAGCTTTCTTT. Translating gives CASSQPPTGSTEAFF. The V gene is TRBV4-1, the J gene TRBJ1-1; tentatively, D is TRBD1 (6 bases). Germline lookup yields CDR1 MGHRA and CDR2 YSYEKL. V lost 3 bases, J lost 4 bases, and 15 bases lay in between. This CDR3 has 15 amino acids.